This is a list of T cell receptor beta chains from one sample in a study of T-cell memory formation after mild COVID-19. In TCRdb, the 5' RACE reads were re-called with MiXCR into one record per CDR3 protein. The table lists 340,000 or so distinct CDR3 sequences, roughly 13% of them singletons. Sequencing was performed on PBMCs or a T cell subset sorted from them (not recorded which). These receptors all stem from a man between 18 and 29 years old who had mild COVID-19 (a few samples of this study predate the infection). Cell type and time point are not known. The CDR3 runs from the conserved cysteine through the conserved F or W. The D gene is left open where the match is weak.

v_gene	d_gene	j_gene	CDR3aa
TRBV5-1	TRBD1	TRBJ2-5	CASGGTGPEETQYF
TRBV4-1	NA	TRBJ2-5	CASSPRPQEETQYF
TRBV5-6	TRBD1	TRBJ1-5	CASSFRPGQGAGNQPQHF
TRBV6-5	TRBD1	TRBJ2-2	CASSYTTGKVGELFF
TRBV7-9	NA	TRBJ1-1	CASSRTDTEAFF
TRBV29-1	NA	TRBJ1-1	CSVGGADEAFF
TRBV29-1	NA	TRBJ1-1	CSVVGGVNTEAFF
TRBV5-1	NA	TRBJ1-6	CASSRTGSYNSPLHF
TRBV27	NA	TRBJ1-6	CASSPNSENSPLHF
TRBV6-5	NA	TRBJ2-7	CASSYAHRFLYEQYF
TRBV5-1	TRBD1	TRBJ1-2	CASSLASWTGQDGYTF
TRBV6-4	NA	TRBJ1-6	CASSVTGGLTPLHF
TRBV5-1	NA	TRBJ1-2	CASSLGEQGSYGYTF
TRBV4-1	TRBD1	TRBJ1-1	CASSQRDRGRTEAFF
TRBV4-3	TRBD1	TRBJ1-2	CASSQQQGVGGYTF
TRBV7-3	NA	TRBJ2-1	CASSLSGAVHEQFF
TRBV4-1	TRBD1	TRBJ2-7	CASRLTGATGDYEQYF
TRBV9	NA	TRBJ2-1	CASSGSGGEQFF
TRBV19	NA	TRBJ2-7	CASSRGPHYEQYF
TRBV30	NA	TRBJ1-1	CAWSDDGKRMNTEAFF
TRBV12-3/TRBV12-4	TRBD2	TRBJ2-5	CASSFGLAGAETQYF
TRBV6-2/TRBV6-3	TRBD1	TRBJ1-5	CASSADRAQPQHF
TRBV7-9	TRBD1	TRBJ2-3	CASRQGAADTQYF
TRBV7-9	NA	TRBJ1-1	CASSSRDRVNTEAFF
TRBV7-2	NA	TRBJ1-2	CASTPGRASYGYTF
TRBV5-1	TRBD1	TRBJ1-1	CASSLVGQGAWYDTEAFF
TRBV5-1	NA	TRBJ2-3	CASSLVIAASTDTQYF
TRBV10-3	NA	TRBJ2-3	CAISGGGTDTQYF
TRBV6-1	TRBD2	TRBJ2-7	CASSSLGLAGNEQYF
TRBV20-1	TRBD1	TRBJ2-7	CSARTGAGYEQYF
TRBV5-1	TRBD2	TRBJ2-3	CASSPGLAWVGTDTQYF
TRBV9	NA	TRBJ1-1	CASSVAVNTEALF
TRBV6-5	NA	TRBJ1-2	CASSPIRDFYGYTF
TRBV12-3/TRBV12-4	TRBD1	TRBJ2-7	CASSLWTGAKKQYF
TRBV20-1	NA	TRBJ1-5	CSAQVFRNQPQHF
TRBV12-5	NA	TRBJ2-1	CASGDGDFSYNEQFF
TRBV6-5	NA	TRBJ1-4	CASSRDVGEKLFF
TRBV5-1	NA	TRBJ2-7	CASSPDGSYEQYF
TRBV28	TRBD1	TRBJ1-1	CASSLRQGAEAFF
TRBV5-1	NA	TRBJ2-1	CASSLGGANEQFF
TRBV7-9	NA	TRBJ2-3	CASSLGVAGFTDTQYF
TRBV3-1	NA	TRBJ2-2	CASSQVQGGPGELFF
TRBV5-1	TRBD1	TRBJ2-1	CASSLADRGPYNEQFF
TRBV4-2	NA	TRBJ1-5	CASSPDPVQPQHF